These 32 T cell receptor beta chains were sequenced from one sample in a study of blood T cell repertoires in COVID-19. Method: immunoSEQ multiplex PCR; TCRdb's copy keeps in-frame clones and lacks some. This table has some 98,000 clones, approximately 79% appearing once. Sequenced material: peripheral blood. The source is a man between 65 and 85 years old with active or convalescent COVID-19.

The V gene is TRBV15, the J gene TRBJ2-1; D gene uncertain. Germline loops: CDR1 LNHNV, CDR2 YYDKDF (reference sequence). Trimming stripped 0 bases from V and 4 bases from J, with 4 bases between. The length of the CDR3 is 13 residues. The CDR3 loop reads CATSRDRYNEQFF. CDR3 bases: TGTGCCACCAGCAGAGATCGGTACAATGAGCAGTTCTTC.

This chain connects TRBV3-1 (or the pseudogene TRBV3-2) to TRBJ2-2, with 7 bases identical to TRBD1. The CDR3 is made up of 15 amino acids. CDR1 and CDR2 from the germline V gene are LGHDT and YNNKEL (reference sequence). After removal of 4 bases from V and 2 bases from J, the junction contained 4 bases not matched to a gene. The CDR3 is CASSPRGSNTGELFF. CDR3 DNA sequence: TGTGCCAGCAGCCCCAGGGGGAGTAACACCGGGGAGCTGTTTTTT.

The chain carries TRBV4-3 and TRBJ2-3, with 9 bases matching TRBD2. CDR1 is LGHNA and CDR2 is YSLEER in the germline V gene. V shed 0 bases, J shed 5 bases, and the junction held 6 bases outside the gene matches. CDR3 length: 16 amino acids. The CDR3 nucleotides are TGCGCCAGCAGCCAAGAATTGGCGGGGGGGAGAGATACGCAGTATTTT. It is translated as CASSQELAGGRDTQYF.

The chain recombines TRBV5-1 with TRBJ1-2, with 7 bases that match TRBD1. This CDR3 comprises 15 residues. Germline V CDR1 and CDR2: SGHRS, YFSETQ. V was clipped by 5 bases and J by 6 bases; unmatched bases: 13. In DNA, the CDR3 is TGCGCCAGCAGTACCGAAGTACAGGGGCTGCATGGCTACACCTTC. It encodes CASSTEVQGLHGYTF.

The chain joins TRBV4-1 to TRBJ2-3, with 9 bases matching TRBD2. Germline V CDR1 and CDR2: MGHRA, YSYEKL. This CDR3 comprises 16 residues. The junction had 8 bases not matched to a gene; V was cut back by 2 bases and J by 5 bases. CDR3 DNA: TGCGCCAGCAGCCAACAACAGCGGGGGGCGGTAGATACGCAGTATTTT. Protein sequence: CASSQQQRGAVDTQYF.

This chain joins TRBV5-1 and TRBJ2-2, with 10 bases fitting TRBD1. The CDR3 sequence is 15 residues long. The trim removed 2 bases at V and 7 bases at J, leaving 5 bases unmatched. Germline assignment: CDR1 SGHRS and CDR2 YFSETQ. This chain's CDR3 is CASSFGQGESGELFF. Here the CDR3 DNA reads TGCGCCAGCAGCTTCGGACAGGGGGAGAGCGGGGAGCTGTTTTTT.

There are a few counts of this clone. The chain links TRBV19 to TRBJ1-5; D is uncertain. V was pared by 4 bases and J by 0 bases, with 10 bases between. Germline V CDR1 and CDR2: LNHDA, SQIVND (reference sequence). The CDR3 consists of 15 residues. CDR3 sequence reads: CASSSLLGSNQPQHF. DNA for the CDR3: TGTGCCAGTAGTAGTTTACTCGGTAGCAATCAGCCCCAGCATTTT.

J is TRBJ2-1 and V is TRBV12-3 or TRBV12-4; D might be TRBD2 (6 bases). V gave up 5 bases and J gave up 10 bases, with 15 bases separating them. This CDR3 is 13 amino acids long. The CDR3 is CASSIRLEGEQFF. The DNA for the CDR3 is TGTGCCAGCAGTATCCGACTAGAAGGCGAGCAGTTCTTC.

This chain joins TRBV4-1 and TRBJ2-1; D gene unclear. Germline loops: CDR1 MGHRA, CDR2 YSYEKL. Trimming took off 2 bases at V and 3 bases at J, with 8 bases between the two ends. The CDR3 sequence is 14 residues long. The chain's CDR3 is CASSQIDLYNEQFF. DNA of the CDR3: TGCGCCAGCAGCCAAATAGATCTCTACAATGAGCAGTTCTTC.

The genes are TRBV19 and TRBJ2-2; 10 bases agree with TRBD1. The CDR3 has 18 amino acids. Trimming cost V 3 bases and J 5 bases; bases outside gene matches: 12. Per the germline V gene, CDR1 is LNHDA and CDR2 is SQIVND (reference sequence). This chain's CDR3 is CASSIGPRQGARTGELFF. The CDR3 DNA is TGTGCCAGTAGTATTGGTCCCCGACAGGGGGCACGTACCGGGGAGCTGTTTTTT.

The chain recombines TRBV10-3 with TRBJ1-2; a weak D match, TRBD1 (5 bases). This CDR3 region has 13 residues. The V gene lost 3 bases and the J gene lost 4 bases, with 9 bases spanning the gap. The germline CDR1 and CDR2 sequences are ENHRY and SYGVKD. CDR3 coding DNA: TGTGCCATCAGTGATGGGGCCGGCTATGGCTACACCTTC. Amino acid sequence: CAISDGAGYGYTF.

CDR3: CASSQGEFQPQHF. DNA of the CDR3: TGTGCCAGCAGCCAAGGGGAGTTTCAGCCCCAGCATTTT. This rearrangement joins TRBV3-1 (or the pseudogene TRBV3-2) to TRBJ1-5; D unresolved. Trimming shortened V by 1 base and J by 6 bases, and 7 bases separated the two germline ends. CDR3 size: 13 residues. Germline CDR1 is LGHDT and CDR2 is YNNKEL (reference sequence).

The sample holds one count of this clone. The V and J genes are TRBV18 and TRBJ2-6; D may be TRBD1 (6 bases). This CDR3 has 17 amino acids. Looked up from germline, CDR1 is KGHSH and CDR2 is LQKENI. Trimming left V 3 bases short and J 0 bases short, with 12 bases between. The CDR3 reads CASSPAQGSSGANVLTF. CDR3 nucleotides: TGTGCCAGCTCACCGGCACAGGGAAGCTCTGGGGCCAACGTCCTGACTTTC.

In its sample, this clone was seen a few times. V and J are TRBV4-1 and TRBJ2-1; the match to TRBD2 covers 15 bases. The CDR3 is 17 residues long. The V gene end was trimmed by 2 bases and the J gene end by 7 bases; junction bases not matched to a gene: 6. In germline, CDR1 is MGHRA, CDR2 YSYEKL. Here the CDR3 reads CASSQKIGTSGGNEQFF. In nucleotides, the CDR3 is TGCGCCAGCAGCCAAAAAATAGGGACTAGCGGGGGGAATGAGCAGTTCTTC.

V usage is TRBV5-5 and J usage is TRBJ2-7, with TRBD1 matching 9 bases. Germline values: CDR1 SGHKS, CDR2 YYEKEE (reference sequence). This CDR3 contains 14 residues. The junction had 9 bases not matched to a gene; V was cut back by 4 bases and J by 7 bases. The CDR3 DNA is TGTGCCAGCAGCCGGGACAGGGTTCGGTGGGAGCAGTACTTC. It translates to CASSRDRVRWEQYF. Supplemented by reference TRBV5-5 and TRBJ2-7, the full variable domain reads DAGVTQSPTHLIKTRGQQVTLRCSPISGHKSVSWYQQVLGQGPQFIFQYYEKEERGRGNFPDRFSARQFPNYSSELNVNALLLGDSALYLCASSRDRVRWEQYFGPGTRLTVT.

The chain uses TRBV3-1 (or the pseudogene TRBV3-2) and TRBJ1-2; no clear D gene. CDR3 length equals 16 residues. Germline V lookup: CDR1 LGHDT, CDR2 YNNKEL (reference sequence). The V end was cut by 5 bases, the J end by 7 bases, with 23 bases between. CDR3 bases: TGTGCCAGCAGCACAGAGCTGTTGGAGGCAGTGGGTGGCTACACCTTC. This gives the protein CASSTELLEAVGGYTF.

The chain couples TRBV18 to TRBJ1-1; tentatively, D is TRBD1 (6 bases). This CDR3 spans 13 amino acids. The germline CDR1 and CDR2 sequences are KGHSH and LQKENI. V shed 6 bases and J shed 10 bases, with 18 bases lying between them. DNA for the CDR3: TGTGCCAGCTCGGACAGAGTCCTCAAAGGAGCTTTCTTT. Its protein is CASSDRVLKGAFF.

The genes are TRBV12-3 or TRBV12-4 and TRBJ1-5, with D perhaps TRBD1 (5 bases). V lost 7 bases and J 3 bases, leaving 7 bases between the germline ends. The CDR3 extends over 12 amino acids. This CDR3 is CASTGFNQPQHF. The CDR3 DNA follows: TGTGCCAGCACAGGGTTCAATCAGCCCCAGCATTTT.

The chain joins TRBV5-6 to TRBJ1-2; 9 positions match TRBD1. V dropped 7 bases and J dropped 2; count of bases not matched to a gene: 6. There are 14 residues in the CDR3. Germline V lookup: CDR1 SGHDT, CDR2 YYEEEE. CDR3 sequence: CASRRDRVNYGYTF. CDR3 bases: TGTGCCAGCCGTCGGGACAGGGTAAACTATGGCTACACCTTC.

This chain joins TRBV30 and TRBJ1-2, with TRBD1 matching over 7 bases. This CDR3 contains 12 residues. Germline CDR1 reads GTSNPN; CDR2 reads SVGIG (reference sequence). J lost 4 bases, V lost 8 bases, and 7 bases had no gene match. The CDR3 nucleotides are TGTGCCCAGAAAGGGGGCGTCTATGGCTACACCTTC. It yields the protein CAQKGGVYGYTF.

This rearrangement joins TRBV4-2 to TRBJ2-7; D is unclear. Trimming removed 1 base from V and 0 bases from J, with 13 bases in between. In germline, CDR1 is LGHNA, CDR2 YNFKEQ. There are 16 residues in the CDR3. CDR3 sequence: CASSQGSSQASYEQYF. For the CDR3, the DNA is TGTGCCAGCAGCCAAGGATCATCTCAGGCCTCCTACGAGCAGTACTTC.

The chain carries TRBV5-6 and TRBJ1-5, with 9 bases fitting TRBD1. The germline V gene has CDR1 SGHDT and CDR2 YYEEEE. Trimming removed 0 bases from V and 0 bases from J; junction bases left unmatched: 4. The CDR3 length is 17 residues. This CDR3 reads CASSLGGQGHSNQPQHF. In nucleotides, the CDR3 is TGTGCCAGCAGCTTGGGAGGACAGGGGCATAGCAATCAGCCCCAGCATTTT.

The V call is TRBV4-1, the J call TRBJ1-1, with 9 bases aligning to TRBD1. V shed 4 bases, J shed 1 base, and the junction held 4 bases outside the gene matches. This CDR3 is 15 amino acids long. Germline V lookup: CDR1 MGHRA, CDR2 YSYEKL. The CDR3 loop reads CASSRDRVTNTEAFF. CDR3 in DNA: TGCGCCAGCAGCCGGGACAGGGTTACGAACACTGAAGCTTTCTTT.

The chain joins TRBV6-4 to TRBJ2-7; a possible D gene is TRBD2 (6 bases). CDR1 and CDR2 from the germline V gene are MRHNA and SNTAGT. The CDR3 is made up of 14 amino acids. Between the trimmed V and J ends, which lost 6 bases and 4 bases, there was a span of 16 bases. CDR3 in DNA: TGTGCCAGCAGAGGGACTCTGCCAATTTACGAGCAGTACTTC. This sequence encodes CASRGTLPIYEQYF.

This clone came up a few times. The chain joins TRBV4-1 to TRBJ1-2; D gene unclear. Trimming took off 0 bases at V and 8 bases at J, with 19 bases between the two ends. This CDR3 contains 16 residues. In germline, CDR1 is MGHRA, CDR2 YSYEKL. The CDR3, as DNA: TGCGCCAGCAGCCAAGATGAGCAGCCCTCTCCGGGGGGCTACACCTTC. Its protein is CASSQDEQPSPGGYTF.

The rearrangement uses TRBV11-2 and TRBJ2-7, with 7 positions matching TRBD2. V dropped 3 bases and J dropped 1; count of bases not matched to a gene: 3. This CDR3 contains 14 residues. The germline CDR1 and CDR2 sequences are SGHAT and FQNNGV. CDR3 amino acids: CASSFGGRSYEQYF. The CDR3 bases are TGTGCCAGCAGCTTTGGCGGGAGATCCTACGAGCAGTACTTC.

The chain carries TRBV2 and TRBJ1-5, with 9 bases aligning to TRBD1. Germline loops: CDR1 SNHLY, CDR2 FYNNEI. The ends lost 6 bases at V and 1 base at J; junction bases unmatched: 7. The CDR3 consists of 16 residues. The CDR3 nucleotides read TGTGCCAGCAGCTCACAGGGGGCGCGGAGCAATCAGCCCCAGCATTTT. Protein sequence: CASSSQGARSNQPQHF.

The rearrangement joins TRBV9 to TRBJ2-2, with TRBD2 identical over 7 bases. The CDR3 contains 15 residues. In germline, CDR1 is SGDLS, CDR2 YYNGEE. The junction had 8 bases not matched to a gene; V was cut back by 3 bases and J by 6 bases. The CDR3: CASSAGPSGAGELFF. Here the CDR3 DNA reads TGTGCCAGCAGCGCAGGACCGAGCGGGGCCGGGGAGCTGTTTTTT.

This clone was observed a single time. The rearrangement links TRBV20-1 to TRBJ2-3; TRBD2 matches 14 bases. Germline values: CDR1 DFQATT, CDR2 SNEGSKA (reference sequence). The CDR3 has 16 amino acids. The ends lost 3 bases at V and 1 base at J; junction bases unmatched: 3. The chain's CDR3 is CSASKGLAGGTDTQYF. The CDR3, as DNA: TGCAGTGCTAGTAAGGGACTAGCGGGGGGCACAGATACGCAGTATTTT.

V and J are TRBV13 and TRBJ2-1, with 11 bases that match TRBD2. CDR3 size: 16 residues. Germline V gene data show CDR1 as PRHDT and CDR2 as FYEKMQ (reference sequence). After removal of 2 bases from V and 10 bases from J, the junction contained 10 bases not matched to a gene. The CDR3 sequence: CASSLPGTSGGYEQFF. The DNA of the CDR3 is TGTGCCAGCAGCTTACCCGGGACTAGCGGTGGGTACGAGCAGTTCTTC.

The V gene is TRBV24-1, the J gene TRBJ2-3, with 9 bases aligning to TRBD1. Trimming at V came to 4 bases and at J to 5 bases, leaving 6 bases not matched to a gene. Germline CDR1 reads KGHDR; CDR2 reads SFDVKD. The CDR3 contains 15 residues. The CDR3 is CATSDPNRGQDTQYF. CDR3 nucleotides: TGTGCCACCAGTGACCCTAACAGGGGGCAAGATACGCAGTATTTT.

This chain links TRBV18 with TRBJ2-2; TRBD2 aligns across 10 bases. V shed 4 bases and J 1 base; nucleotides not matched to a gene: 12. Germline lookup yields CDR1 KGHSH and CDR2 LQKENI. The CDR3 runs to 19 residues. The CDR3 bases are TGTGCCAGCTCACTGAAAAAAGCTCCTAGCGGGGGGAACACCGGGGAGCTGTTTTTT. Its protein product is CASSLKKAPSGGNTGELFF.